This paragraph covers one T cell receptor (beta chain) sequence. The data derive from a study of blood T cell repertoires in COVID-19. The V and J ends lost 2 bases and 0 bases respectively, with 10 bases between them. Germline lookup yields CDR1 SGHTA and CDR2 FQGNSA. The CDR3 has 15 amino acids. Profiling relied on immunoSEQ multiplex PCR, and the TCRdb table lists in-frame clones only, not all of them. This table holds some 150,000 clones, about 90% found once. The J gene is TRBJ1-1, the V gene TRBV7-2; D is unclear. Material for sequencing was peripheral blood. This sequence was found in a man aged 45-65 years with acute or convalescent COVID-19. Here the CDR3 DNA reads TGTGCCAGCAGCTTATTCGGTCAAGTGAACACTGAAGCTTTCTTT. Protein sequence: CASSLFGQVNTEAFF.